This TCR beta chain derives from a study of T cell responses to AZD1222 COVID-19 vaccine. With regard to this clone: Its antigen remains unidentified.

Study-wide results and caveats: The peak T cell response came first, and repertoires were sampled only after it. Most donors were white British and more were female, and clonal diversity was possibly underestimated.

V shed 4 bases and J 4 bases; nucleotides not matched to a gene: 9. CDR3 size: 17 residues. The germline CDR1 and CDR2 sequences are SGHNT and YENEEA. Here immunoSEQ multiplex PCR was the method, and the copy in TCRdb shows in-frame clones only, minus some. There are 190,000 or so clones in the sample; roughly 90% occur only once, and 3% to 3.5% lies in the top ten. The gene calls are TRBV11-3 and TRBJ2-7; TRBD2 agrees at 14 bases. This clonotype was sampled from an adult who received the AZD1222 COVID-19 vaccine. Sequencing was performed on peripheral blood, taken 28 days after the second AZD1222 dose. This CDR3 is CASSWVGTSGRGYEQYF. CDR3 DNA sequence: TGTGCCAGCAGCTGGGTTGGGACTAGCGGGAGAGGATACGAGCAGTACTTC.